A selection of T cell receptor beta chains follows, all from one sample in a study of PD-1 blockade in classical Hodgkin lymphoma. Profiling relied on immunoSEQ multiplex PCR, and the TCRdb table lists in-frame clones only, not all of them. The sample holds fewer than 10,000 clones, more than 85% seen once. Material for sequencing was CD8+ T cells from blood. These receptors came from a human donor with classical Hodgkin lymphoma. Both conserved end residues are part of each CDR3. The order of the fields is V gene, J gene, clone size, D gene, CDR3 protein, CDR3 DNA. A D gene is named only where the DNA matches it firmly. Rows give clone size only sometimes, using once, few, many, or a class for an expanded clone.

v_gene: TRBV11-2; j_gene: TRBJ1-1; abundance: .; d_gene: .; CDR3aa: CASSPTTVMNTEAFF; CDR3nt: TGTGCCAGCAGCCCTACGACGGTCATGAACACTGAAGCTTTCTTT
v_gene: TRBV5-1; j_gene: TRBJ1-1; abundance: .; d_gene: TRBD1; CDR3aa: CASTRTGSNTEAFF; CDR3nt: TGCGCCAGCACCCGGACAGGGTCCAACACTGAAGCTTTCTTT
v_gene: TRBV10-3; j_gene: TRBJ1-3; abundance: .; d_gene: .; CDR3aa: CAISTGYSGNTIYF; CDR3nt: TGTGCCATCAGTACAGGTTACTCTGGAAACACCATATATTTT
v_gene: TRBV7-9; j_gene: TRBJ1-2; abundance: .; d_gene: .; CDR3aa: CASSSSLSNGYGYTF; CDR3nt: TGTGCCAGCAGCTCATCCCTTTCTAACGGCTATGGCTACACCTTC
v_gene: TRBV9; j_gene: TRBJ2-4; abundance: .; d_gene: TRBD1; CDR3aa: CASAPGQGVLAKNIQYF; CDR3nt: TGTGCCAGCGCTCCGGGACAGGGGGTCTTGGCCAAAAACATTCAGTACTTC
v_gene: TRBV10-3; j_gene: TRBJ2-7; abundance: .; d_gene: TRBD2; CDR3aa: CAISGLAGRTNYEQYF; CDR3nt: TGTGCCATCAGTGGGCTAGCGGGGAGGACCAACTACGAGCAGTACTTC
v_gene: TRBV7-3; j_gene: TRBJ2-1; abundance: .; d_gene: .; CDR3aa: CASSPQAGAYINEQFF; CDR3nt: TGTGCCAGCAGCCCCCAGGCAGGGGCTTACATCAATGAGCAGTTCTTC
v_gene: TRBV5-6; j_gene: TRBJ2-7; abundance: .; d_gene: TRBD1; CDR3aa: CASSLPGQTTYEQYF; CDR3nt: TGTGCCAGCAGCTTACCGGGACAGACAACCTACGAGCAGTACTTC
v_gene: TRBV2; j_gene: TRBJ1-2; abundance: .; d_gene: .; CDR3aa: CASSGGAKPYYGYTF; CDR3nt: TGTGCCAGCAGTGGAGGGGCCAAACCTTACTATGGCTACACCTTC
v_gene: TRBV5-6; j_gene: TRBJ1-5; abundance: .; d_gene: TRBD1; CDR3aa: CASSLAGGDQPQHF; CDR3nt: TGTGCCAGCAGCTTGGCAGGGGGAGATCAGCCCCAGCATTTT
v_gene: TRBV27; j_gene: TRBJ1-1; abundance: .; d_gene: TRBD1; CDR3aa: CASRYRGEGNTEAFF; CDR3nt: TGTGCCAGCAGGTACAGGGGCGAGGGGAACACTGAAGCTTTCTTT
v_gene: TRBV25-1; j_gene: TRBJ2-7; abundance: .; d_gene: TRBD2; CDR3aa: CASSPGGAEQYF; CDR3nt: TGTGCCAGCAGTCCGGGAGGTGCCGAGCAGTACTTC
v_gene: TRBV5-4; j_gene: TRBJ2-5; abundance: .; d_gene: .; CDR3aa: CASSLAWEFETQYF; CDR3nt: TGTGCCAGCAGCTTGGCTTGGGAGTTTGAGACCCAGTACTTC
v_gene: TRBV4-1; j_gene: TRBJ2-7; abundance: .; d_gene: .; CDR3aa: CASSQGDFYEQYF; CDR3nt: TGCGCCAGCAGCCAGGGGGACTTCTACGAGCAGTACTTC
v_gene: TRBV4-1; j_gene: TRBJ1-1; abundance: .; d_gene: .; CDR3aa: CASSPLGRGMETEAFF; CDR3nt: TGCGCCAGCAGCCCCCTCGGAAGGGGGATGGAGACTGAAGCTTTCTTT
v_gene: TRBV27; j_gene: TRBJ2-7; abundance: .; d_gene: TRBD2; CDR3aa: CASSSSGLAGDYEQYF; CDR3nt: TGTGCCAGCAGTTCCTCGGGACTAGCGGGTGACTACGAGCAGTACTTC
v_gene: TRBV5-1; j_gene: TRBJ2-1; abundance: .; d_gene: TRBD1; CDR3aa: CASSSKGTGNGEQFF; CDR3nt: TGCGCCAGCAGCTCTAAAGGGACAGGGAACGGTGAGCAGTTCTTC
v_gene: TRBV19; j_gene: TRBJ1-1; abundance: .; d_gene: TRBD1; CDR3aa: CASSMQGGGFLTEAFF; CDR3nt: TGTGCCAGTAGTATGCAGGGGGGAGGATTCTTGACTGAAGCTTTCTTT
v_gene: TRBV7-3; j_gene: TRBJ1-1; abundance: .; d_gene: TRBD1; CDR3aa: CASSLGQYTEAFF; CDR3nt: TGTGCCAGCAGCTTGGGACAGTACACTGAAGCTTTCTTT
v_gene: TRBV2; j_gene: TRBJ2-7; abundance: .; d_gene: .; CDR3aa: CASSLERLSSYEQYF; CDR3nt: TGTGCCAGCAGTTTAGAGAGACTTAGCTCCTACGAGCAGTACTTC
v_gene: TRBV7-9; j_gene: TRBJ2-6; abundance: .; d_gene: .; CDR3aa: CASNLAGLGLSGANVLTF; CDR3nt: TGTGCCAGCAACTTGGCCGGGCTCGGCCTCTCTGGGGCCAACGTCCTGACTTTC
v_gene: TRBV19; j_gene: TRBJ2-1; abundance: .; d_gene: TRBD2; CDR3aa: CASSRLAEGNNEQFF; CDR3nt: TGTGCCAGTAGTAGACTAGCGGAGGGGAACAATGAGCAGTTCTTC
v_gene: TRBV7-2; j_gene: TRBJ1-2; abundance: once; d_gene: .; CDR3aa: CASSPPEGPGGHGYTF; CDR3nt: TGTGCCAGCAGCCCTCCGGAGGGACCAGGAGGACATGGCTACACCTTC
v_gene: TRBV19; j_gene: TRBJ1-1; abundance: few; d_gene: .; CDR3aa: CASSTGTRAYTEAFF; CDR3nt: TGTGCCAGTAGTACGGGGACAAGAGCATACACTGAAGCTTTCTTT
v_gene: TRBV28; j_gene: TRBJ1-2; abundance: .; d_gene: TRBD1; CDR3aa: CASSRTGGNYGYTF; CDR3nt: TGTGCCAGCAGTCGGACAGGGGGTAACTATGGCTACACCTTC
v_gene: TRBV4-1; j_gene: TRBJ1-1; abundance: .; d_gene: .; CDR3aa: CASSQRGPFNTEAFF; CDR3nt: TGCGCCAGCAGCCAAAGAGGGCCCTTTAACACTGAAGCTTTCTTT
v_gene: TRBV18; j_gene: TRBJ2-2; abundance: .; d_gene: .; CDR3aa: CASSPQGHGELFF; CDR3nt: TGTGCCAGCTCACCACAAGGACACGGGGAGCTGTTTTTT
v_gene: TRBV11-2; j_gene: TRBJ2-3; abundance: .; d_gene: .; CDR3aa: CASSLERVLPGTDTQYF; CDR3nt: TGTGCCAGCAGCTTAGAACGGGTTCTACCGGGGACAGATACGCAGTATTTT
v_gene: TRBV6-1; j_gene: TRBJ1-5; abundance: .; d_gene: .; CDR3aa: CASSGTDPGSNQPQHF; CDR3nt: TGTGCCAGCAGTGGTACAGACCCTGGGAGCAATCAGCCCCAGCATTTT
v_gene: TRBV6-4; j_gene: TRBJ2-3; abundance: .; d_gene: .; CDR3aa: CASSVRGPPDTQYF; CDR3nt: TGTGCCAGCAGTGTACGGGGCCCCCCAGATACGCAGTATTTT
v_gene: TRBV7-9; j_gene: TRBJ2-5; abundance: .; d_gene: TRBD1; CDR3aa: CASSSTGFGETQYF; CDR3nt: TGTGCCAGCAGCTCGACAGGGTTCGGGGAGACCCAGTACTTC
v_gene: TRBV7-8; j_gene: TRBJ2-7; abundance: .; d_gene: TRBD2; CDR3aa: CASSSVGLAGTQYF; CDR3nt: TGTGCCAGCAGCTCCGTCGGACTAGCGGGGACGCAGTACTTC
v_gene: TRBV25-1; j_gene: TRBJ1-1; abundance: .; d_gene: .; CDR3aa: CASSEYSSWYGGNTEAFF; CDR3nt: TGTGCCAGCAGTGAATATTCCTCCTGGTATGGGGGAAATACTGAAGCTTTCTTT
v_gene: TRBV5-1; j_gene: TRBJ2-7; abundance: .; d_gene: TRBD2; CDR3aa: CASKLAGVAYEQYF; CDR3nt: TGCGCCAGCAAACTAGCGGGAGTTGCATACGAGCAGTACTTC
v_gene: TRBV27; j_gene: TRBJ2-7; abundance: .; d_gene: TRBD2; CDR3aa: CASSLTSGSSYEQYF; CDR3nt: TGTGCCAGCAGTCTGACTAGCGGGAGCTCCTACGAGCAGTACTTC
v_gene: TRBV9; j_gene: TRBJ2-3; abundance: .; d_gene: .; CDR3aa: CASSVGQPTRTDTQYF; CDR3nt: TGTGCCAGCAGCGTAGGACAACCTACCCGCACAGATACGCAGTATTTT
v_gene: TRBV7-9; j_gene: TRBJ2-3; abundance: .; d_gene: .; CDR3aa: CASSRLLDPTFGTQYF; CDR3nt: TGTGCCAGCAGCCGCCTACTAGACCCGACCTTCGGTACGCAGTATTTT
v_gene: TRBV12-5; j_gene: TRBJ2-5; abundance: .; d_gene: TRBD2; CDR3aa: CASGFPTPFSGVEETQYF; CDR3nt: TGTGCTAGTGGTTTCCCAACGCCCTTTAGCGGGGTGGAAGAGACCCAGTACTTC